This TCR beta chain emerged from a study of shared clonotypes between healthy human individuals. Study observations and caveats: Clonotypes that were shared across four donors made up around 5% of naive CD4 clonotypes.

Sequencing was performed with immunoSEQ multiplex PCR; in TCRdb, only in-frame clones are kept and a portion is missing. The sample has approximately 2.1 million clones, 90% to 95% seen once; the top ten hold about 0.37%. Trimming removed 6 bases from V and 4 bases from J, with 19 bases in between. Germline V CDR1 and CDR2: SGHRS, YFSETQ. CDR3 size: 15 residues. Note on this clone: As yet, its antigen is unknown.

The clonotype was recovered from a man aged 18 to 30 in good health. Some clones in this sample may be carry-over from other donors' samples. The sample comprised naive CD4+ T cells from PBMCs. Subset denoted: CD45RA+ positively selected. The chain has TRBV5-1 and TRBJ2-5; D perhaps matches TRBD2 (6 bases). This CDR3 is CASTESGLLGETQYF. The CDR3 DNA reads TGCGCCAGCACCGAATCGGGACTCTTAGGAGAGACCCAGTACTTC.